Following are 8 T cell receptor beta chains from one sample sequenced in a study of shared clonotypes between healthy human individuals. Sequencing used immunoSEQ multiplex PCR; TCRdb keeps in-frame clones, though not all of them. The sample consists of 2 million to 2.5 million clones, about nine tenths of them appearing once. Material for sequencing was naive CD4+ T cells from PBMCs. The subset was: CD45RA+ positively selected. The receptors derive from a man in his late teens or twenties in good health. Some clones in this sample may be carry-over from other donors' samples.

V usage is TRBV29-1 and J usage is TRBJ1-1; D is undetermined. The CDR3 extends over 14 amino acids. Deletions cut 5 bases from V and 4 bases from J, with 17 bases between. CDR1 and CDR2 (germline): SQVTM, ANQGSEA. CDR3 DNA sequence: TGCAGCGTTAGCCCCGGTTTCGCAGGCACTGAAGCTTTCTTT. Amino acids: CSVSPGFAGTEAFF.

The CDR3 loop is CAWSDDGQGRINQPQHF. The CDR3 DNA sequence: TGTGCCTGGAGTGACGATGGACAGGGCAGGATCAATCAGCCCCAGCATTTT. The chain has TRBV30 and TRBJ1-5; TRBD1 agrees at 8 bases. CDR3 size: 17 residues. Germline V gene data show CDR1 as GTSNPN and CDR2 as SVGIG (reference sequence). V trimming: 1 base; J trimming: 3 bases; junction bases outside the gene matches: 11.

The J gene is TRBJ1-2, the V gene TRBV9, with D perhaps TRBD1 (6 bases). Germline lookup yields CDR1 SGDLS and CDR2 YYNGEE. V lost 0 bases and J lost 9, with 18 bases in between. The CDR3 sequence is 15 residues long. DNA for the CDR3: TGTGCCAGCAGCGTAGACCCACAGGGAAGAACGAGCTACACCTTC. It translates to CASSVDPQGRTSYTF.

This clone was detected only once. The chain combines TRBV5-8 with TRBJ2-7; TRBD1 matches 9 bases. CDR1 and CDR2 from the germline V gene are SGHTS and YDEGEE. This CDR3 contains 14 residues. V trimming: 2 bases; J trimming: 6 bases; junction bases outside the gene matches: 6. The CDR3 DNA reads as TGTGCCAGCAGCTTAAGGACAGGGGCCGGCGAGCAGTACTTC. Residues: CASSLRTGAGEQYF.

The chain joins TRBV4-3 to TRBJ1-2; 7 bases line up with TRBD1. J lost 2 bases, V lost 4 bases, and 4 bases had no gene match. This CDR3 comprises 14 residues. The germline V gene encodes CDR1 LGHNA and CDR2 YSLEER. The CDR3 bases are TGCGCCAGCAGCCCCGCAGGGGGAAACTATGGCTACACCTTC. This encodes CASSPAGGNYGYTF.

The chain carries TRBV19 and TRBJ1-3; D gene uncertain. Germline V gives CDR1 LNHDA, CDR2 SQIVND (reference sequence). The CDR3 is 13 residues long. V gave up 3 bases and J gave up 3 bases, with 6 bases separating them. CDR3 sequence (DNA): TGTGCCAGTAGTATCCAGGTTGGAAACACCATATATTTT. It is translated as CASSIQVGNTIYF.

The rearrangement links TRBV7-9 to TRBJ1-5; D remains unclear. V gave up 5 bases and J gave up 6 bases, with 11 bases separating them. Germline loops: CDR1 SEHNR, CDR2 FQNEAQ (reference sequence). CDR3 size: 13 residues. This chain's CDR3 is CASSTPGGQPQHF. CDR3 nucleotide sequence: TGTGCCAGCAGCACCCCGGGCGGTCAGCCCCAGCATTTT.

This chain uses TRBV28 with TRBJ2-7; 7 bases are shared with TRBD1. Per the germline V gene, CDR1 is MDHEN and CDR2 is SYDVKM. V dropped 4 bases and J dropped 2; count of bases not matched to a gene: 5. This CDR3 region has 14 residues. The DNA of the CDR3 is TGTGCCAGCAGTTCACAGGGGATAGCCTACGAGCAGTACTTC. It encodes CASSSQGIAYEQYF.